The clone carrying this T cell receptor beta chain is a singleton in its sample. These data are taken from a study of cytomegalovirus exposure and HLA in healthy donors. V lost 5 bases to trimming and J lost 3 bases; unmatched junction nucleotides: 8. CDR1 is SGHDT and CDR2 is YYEEEE in the germline V gene. The CDR3 length is 15 residues. The PCR was carried out with 60 Vbeta primers and 13 Jbeta primers. Repertoires were generated with immunoSEQ multiplex PCR, while TCRdb's copy carries only in-frame clones and drops some. The table lists around 190,000 clones, approximately 85% of them singletons. The TCR was taken from a woman aged 45-60 years in good health and CMV-seronegative. The sequenced material came from PBMCs. The chain links TRBV5-6 to TRBJ2-5; 9 bases line up with TRBD2. The CDR3 protein is CASSSGTSSKETQYF. As DNA, the CDR3 is TGTGCCAGCAGTTCCGGGACTAGCAGCAAAGAGACCCAGTACTTC.